These T cell receptor beta chains were read from a single sample in a study of cytomegalovirus exposure and HLA in healthy donors. Method: immunoSEQ multiplex PCR; TCRdb's copy keeps in-frame clones and lacks some. This sample has some 90,000 clones; about 90% occur once, and the top ten carry around 6.3%. Sequencing used PBMCs. The receptors derive from a man younger than 35 in good health and CMV-seropositive. Both conserved end residues are part of each CDR3. Fields, in order: clone size, CDR3 length, J gene, V gene, D gene, CDR3 protein, CDR3 DNA. The D gene is left open where the match is weak. Rows give clone size only sometimes, using once, few, many, or a class for an expanded clone.

clone size: once
CDR3 length: 15
J gene: TRBJ2-5
V gene: TRBV6-1
D gene: -
CDR3 protein: CASSEPPRGVETQYF
CDR3 DNA: TGTGCCAGCAGTGAACCCCCCAGGGGTGTGGAGACCCAGTACTTC

clone size: -
CDR3 length: 15
J gene: TRBJ2-2
V gene: TRBV10-3
D gene: TRBD2
CDR3 protein: CATQITSSGIQELFF
CDR3 DNA: TGTGCCACCCAAATTACGTCTAGCGGGATACAGGAGCTGTTTTTT

clone size: -
CDR3 length: 12
J gene: TRBJ2-7
V gene: TRBV19
D gene: TRBD1
CDR3 protein: CASRPTGGEQYF
CDR3 DNA: TGTGCCAGTAGGCCTACAGGGGGCGAGCAGTACTTC

clone size: -
CDR3 length: 13
J gene: TRBJ2-1
V gene: TRBV6-5
D gene: -
CDR3 protein: CASKRDSYNEQFF
CDR3 DNA: TGTGCCAGCAAGAGGGATTCCTACAATGAGCAGTTCTTC

clone size: -
CDR3 length: 15
J gene: TRBJ2-7
V gene: TRBV7-9
D gene: TRBD1
CDR3 protein: CASRLRTGTGYEQYF
CDR3 DNA: TGTGCCAGCAGACTAAGGACAGGGACGGGCTACGAGCAGTACTTC

clone size: -
CDR3 length: 13
J gene: TRBJ2-7
V gene: TRBV2
D gene: TRBD1
CDR3 protein: CASAQGVVYEQYF
CDR3 DNA: TGTGCCAGCGCCCAGGGGGTCGTCTACGAGCAGTACTTC

clone size: -
CDR3 length: 15
J gene: TRBJ2-5
V gene: TRBV7-9
D gene: -
CDR3 protein: CASSRQTGLGETQYF
CDR3 DNA: TGTGCCAGCAGCCGGCAAACAGGTTTAGGAGAGACCCAGTACTTC

clone size: -
CDR3 length: 13
J gene: TRBJ2-5
V gene: TRBV28
D gene: -
CDR3 protein: CASSGGNQETQYF
CDR3 DNA: TGTGCCAGCTCGGGCGGGAACCAAGAGACCCAGTACTTC

clone size: -
CDR3 length: 15
J gene: TRBJ1-6
V gene: TRBV6-5
D gene: -
CDR3 protein: CASSYSSPINSPLHF
CDR3 DNA: TGTGCCAGCAGTTACTCATCCCCAATCAATTCACCCCTCCACTTT

clone size: -
CDR3 length: 16
J gene: TRBJ2-3
V gene: TRBV11-2
D gene: TRBD1
CDR3 protein: CASSSGQGAPPDTQYF
CDR3 DNA: TGTGCCAGCAGCTCCGGACAGGGGGCGCCCCCAGATACGCAGTATTTT

clone size: -
CDR3 length: 11
J gene: TRBJ2-3
V gene: TRBV5-1
D gene: -
CDR3 protein: CASSSGDTQYF
CDR3 DNA: TGCGCCAGCAGCTCGGGGGATACGCAGTATTTT

clone size: -
CDR3 length: 15
J gene: TRBJ2-7
V gene: TRBV13
D gene: TRBD1
CDR3 protein: CASSLQGAVKGEQYF
CDR3 DNA: TGTGCCAGCAGCTTACAGGGGGCGGTTAAGGGGGAGCAGTACTTC

clone size: -
CDR3 length: 15
J gene: TRBJ2-7
V gene: TRBV18
D gene: TRBD2
CDR3 protein: CASSPQTSGTYEQYF
CDR3 DNA: TGTGCCAGCTCACCACAAACTAGCGGGACCTACGAGCAGTACTTC

clone size: -
CDR3 length: 14
J gene: TRBJ2-5
V gene: TRBV11-3
D gene: -
CDR3 protein: CASSFGAGQETQYF
CDR3 DNA: TGTGCCAGCAGCTTCGGAGCCGGCCAAGAGACCCAGTACTTC

clone size: -
CDR3 length: 16
J gene: TRBJ2-5
V gene: TRBV25-1
D gene: TRBD1
CDR3 protein: CASSLTPTGASETQYF
CDR3 DNA: TGTGCCAGCAGTCTAACCCCGACAGGGGCTTCGGAGACCCAGTACTTC

clone size: -
CDR3 length: 15
J gene: TRBJ2-1
V gene: TRBV11-3
D gene: TRBD2
CDR3 protein: CASSPPGLAYNEQFF
CDR3 DNA: TGTGCCAGCAGCCCTCCGGGACTAGCATACAATGAGCAGTTCTTC

clone size: -
CDR3 length: 14
J gene: TRBJ1-2
V gene: TRBV5-1
D gene: TRBD1
CDR3 protein: CASSVRDSGYGYTF
CDR3 DNA: TGCGCCAGCAGCGTAAGGGACAGCGGCTATGGCTACACCTTC

clone size: once
CDR3 length: 15
J gene: TRBJ1-2
V gene: TRBV4-3
D gene: -
CDR3 protein: CASSQDHMGGYGYTF
CDR3 DNA: TGCGCCAGCAGCCAAGATCATATGGGGGGCTATGGCTACACCTTC

clone size: -
CDR3 length: 16
J gene: TRBJ1-2
V gene: TRBV4-3
D gene: -
CDR3 protein: CASSQEVGGVDYGYTF
CDR3 DNA: TGCGCCAGCAGCCAAGAGGTAGGGGGTGTCGACTATGGCTACACCTTC

clone size: -
CDR3 length: 15
J gene: TRBJ1-1
V gene: TRBV7-8
D gene: -
CDR3 protein: CASSRERKGKPEAFF
CDR3 DNA: TGTGCCAGCTCACGGGAGAGAAAGGGAAAGCCTGAAGCTTTCTTT

clone size: -
CDR3 length: 16
J gene: TRBJ1-3
V gene: TRBV5-6
D gene: -
CDR3 protein: CASSFVSTDSGNTIYF
CDR3 DNA: TGTGCCAGCAGCTTCGTGTCGACAGACTCTGGAAACACCATATATTTT

clone size: -
CDR3 length: 16
J gene: TRBJ2-3
V gene: TRBV15
D gene: -
CDR3 protein: CATSRGGGSSTDTQYF
CDR3 DNA: TGTGCCACCAGCAGAGGAGGCGGGTCCTCAACAGATACGCAGTATTTT

clone size: -
CDR3 length: 13
J gene: TRBJ1-2
V gene: TRBV10-3
D gene: TRBD1
CDR3 protein: CAISIDRGREWTF
CDR3 DNA: TGTGCCATCAGTATTGACAGGGGAAGGGAATGGACCTTC

clone size: -
CDR3 length: 17
J gene: TRBJ2-5
V gene: TRBV30
D gene: -
CDR3 protein: CAWSVSRGDLGIETQYF
CDR3 DNA: TGTGCCTGGAGTGTATCTCGGGGAGACCTTGGGATAGAGACCCAGTACTTC

clone size: -
CDR3 length: 15
J gene: TRBJ1-1
V gene: TRBV15
D gene: -
CDR3 protein: CATSRPSDTNTEAFF
CDR3 DNA: TGTGCCACCAGCAGACCTTCGGACACGAACACTGAAGCTTTCTTT

clone size: -
CDR3 length: 15
J gene: TRBJ2-1
V gene: TRBV5-6
D gene: TRBD2
CDR3 protein: CASSPLAGVGNEQFF
CDR3 DNA: TGTGCCAGCAGCCCCTTAGCGGGAGTGGGGAATGAGCAGTTCTTC

clone size: -
CDR3 length: 16
J gene: TRBJ2-6
V gene: TRBV19
D gene: -
CDR3 protein: CASTETGASGANVLTF
CDR3 DNA: TGTGCCAGTACCGAAACTGGAGCCTCTGGGGCCAACGTCCTGACTTTC

clone size: -
CDR3 length: 13
J gene: TRBJ1-2
V gene: TRBV6-5
D gene: TRBD1
CDR3 protein: CASSYHTGEGYTF
CDR3 DNA: TGTGCCAGCAGTTACCACACAGGGGAAGGCTACACCTTC

clone size: -
CDR3 length: 16
J gene: TRBJ2-2
V gene: TRBV13
D gene: -
CDR3 protein: CASSKPDSGETGELFF
CDR3 DNA: TGTGCCAGCAGCAAACCCGACTCGGGAGAGACCGGGGAGCTGTTTTTT

clone size: -
CDR3 length: 15
J gene: TRBJ2-7
V gene: TRBV12-5
D gene: TRBD1
CDR3 protein: CASGLGGQGAYEQYF
CDR3 DNA: TGTGCTAGTGGTTTGGGGGGACAGGGGGCCTACGAGCAGTACTTC

clone size: -
CDR3 length: 16
J gene: TRBJ2-7
V gene: TRBV7-9
D gene: TRBD1
CDR3 protein: CASSFVADRGQYEQYF
CDR3 DNA: TGTGCCAGCAGCTTTGTCGCGGACAGGGGCCAATACGAGCAGTACTTC

clone size: -
CDR3 length: 12
J gene: TRBJ2-7
V gene: TRBV18
D gene: TRBD1
CDR3 protein: CASSLDRDEQYF
CDR3 DNA: TGTGCCAGCTCACTTGACAGGGACGAGCAGTACTTC